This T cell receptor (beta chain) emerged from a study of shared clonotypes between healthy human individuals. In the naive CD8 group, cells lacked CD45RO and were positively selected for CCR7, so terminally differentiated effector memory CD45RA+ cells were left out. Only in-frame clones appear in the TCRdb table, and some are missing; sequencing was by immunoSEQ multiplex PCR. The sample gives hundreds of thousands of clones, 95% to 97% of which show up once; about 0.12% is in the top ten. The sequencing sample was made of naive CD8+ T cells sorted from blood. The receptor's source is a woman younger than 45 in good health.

The CDR3 sequence: CASSIDLDGNTEAFF. CDR3 in DNA: TGTGCCAGTAGTATAGATCTCGACGGGAACACTGAAGCTTTCTTT. The chain recombines TRBV19 with TRBJ1-1; D remains unclear. Trimming removed 0 bases from V and 1 base from J, with 9 bases in between. This CDR3 comprises 15 residues. Germline lookup yields CDR1 LNHDA and CDR2 SQIVND (reference sequence). The variable domain in full, completed from reference TRBV19 and TRBJ1-1, reads DGGITQSPKYLFRKEGQNVTLSCEQNLNHDAMYWYRQDPGQGLRLIYYSQIVNDFQKGDIAEGYSVSREKKESFPLTVTSAQKNPTAFYLCASSIDLDGNTEAFFGQGTRLTVV.